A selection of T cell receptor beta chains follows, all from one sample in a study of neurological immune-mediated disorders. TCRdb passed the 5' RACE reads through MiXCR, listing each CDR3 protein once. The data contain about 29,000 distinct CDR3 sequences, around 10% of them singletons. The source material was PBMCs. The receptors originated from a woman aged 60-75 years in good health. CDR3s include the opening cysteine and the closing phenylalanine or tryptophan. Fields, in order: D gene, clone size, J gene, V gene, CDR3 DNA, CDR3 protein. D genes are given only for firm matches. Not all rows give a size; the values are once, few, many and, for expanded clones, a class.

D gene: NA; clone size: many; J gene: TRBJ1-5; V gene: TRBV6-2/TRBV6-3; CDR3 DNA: TGTGCCAGCAGTTCCACCAACAGCAATCAGCCCCAGCATTTT; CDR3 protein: CASSSTNSNQPQHF
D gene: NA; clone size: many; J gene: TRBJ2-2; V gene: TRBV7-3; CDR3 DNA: TGTGCCAGCAGCTTAACGGGAAGCGGGCTTGTTGGTTCCGGGGAGCTGTTTTTT; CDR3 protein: CASSLTGSGLVGSGELFF
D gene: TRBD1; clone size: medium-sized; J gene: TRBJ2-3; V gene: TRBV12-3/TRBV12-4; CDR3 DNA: TGTGCCAGCAGTCACAGGGGCTCTAGCACAGATACGCAGTATTTT; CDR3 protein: CASSHRGSSTDTQYF
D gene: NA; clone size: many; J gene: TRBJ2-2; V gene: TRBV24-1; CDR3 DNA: TGTGCCACCAGTGGGGCTAGCGCGAACACCGGGGAGCTGTTTTTT; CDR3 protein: CATSGASANTGELFF
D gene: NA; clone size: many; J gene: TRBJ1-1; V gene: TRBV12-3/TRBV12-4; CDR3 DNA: TGTGCCAGCAGACAAACAGTGTACACTGAAGCTTTCTTT; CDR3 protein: CASRQTVYTEAFF
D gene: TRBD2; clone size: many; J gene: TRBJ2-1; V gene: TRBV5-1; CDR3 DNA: TGCGCCAGCAGCCCCGGGAGGGACGATGAGCAGTTCTTC; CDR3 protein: CASSPGRDDEQFF
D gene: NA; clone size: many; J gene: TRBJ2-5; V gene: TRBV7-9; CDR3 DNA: TGTGCCAGCAGCCCCCGGACCCAGGCGACCCAGTACTTC; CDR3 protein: CASSPRTQATQYF
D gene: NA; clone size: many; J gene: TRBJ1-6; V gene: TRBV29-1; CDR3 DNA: TGCAGCGTTGATTTGGGACCCAAGAGGGGGAATTCACCCCTCCACTTT; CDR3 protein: CSVDLGPKRGNSPLHF
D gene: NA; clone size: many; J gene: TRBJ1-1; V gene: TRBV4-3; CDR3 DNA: TGCGCCAGCAGCCAAATAACAGGGAACACTGAAGCTTTCTTT; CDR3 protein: CASSQITGNTEAFF
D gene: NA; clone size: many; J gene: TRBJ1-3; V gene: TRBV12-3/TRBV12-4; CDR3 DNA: TGTGCCAGCAGTTTTAACAGGGCTGGAAACACCATATATTTT; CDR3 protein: CASSFNRAGNTIYF
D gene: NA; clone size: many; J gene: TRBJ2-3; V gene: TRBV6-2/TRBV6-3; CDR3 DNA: TGTGCCAGCAGTTACTCACCGGGTTTAGTATTCGCAGATACGCAGTATTTT; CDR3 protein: CASSYSPGLVFADTQYF
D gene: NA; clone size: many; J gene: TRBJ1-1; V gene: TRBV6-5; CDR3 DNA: TGTGCCAGCAGTTACTCAGGGGGCACTGAAGCTTTCTTT; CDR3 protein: CASSYSGGTEAFF
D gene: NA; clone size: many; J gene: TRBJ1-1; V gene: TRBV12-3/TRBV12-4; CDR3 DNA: TGTGCCAGCAGCCGGAACGGGGCTGAAGCTTTCTTT; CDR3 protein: CASSRNGAEAFF
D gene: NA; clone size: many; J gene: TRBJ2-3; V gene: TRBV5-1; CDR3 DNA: TGCGCCAGCAGCCCGACGGTTTCTAGCACAGATACGCAGTATTTT; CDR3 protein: CASSPTVSSTDTQYF
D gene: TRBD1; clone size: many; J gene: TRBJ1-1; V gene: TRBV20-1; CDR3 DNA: TGCAGTGCTGGACAGGGGAAAGGGACTGAAGCTTTCTTT; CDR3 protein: CSAGQGKGTEAFF
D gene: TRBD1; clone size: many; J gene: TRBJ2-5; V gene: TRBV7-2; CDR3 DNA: TGTGCCAGCAGCCGACAGGGGGCCGGGGAGACCCAGTACTTC; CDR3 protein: CASSRQGAGETQYF
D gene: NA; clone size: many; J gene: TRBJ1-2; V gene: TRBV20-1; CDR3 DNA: TGCAGTGCCCCCCGCGTCGTTGTGGGCGGCTACACCTTC; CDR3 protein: CSAPRVVVGGYTF
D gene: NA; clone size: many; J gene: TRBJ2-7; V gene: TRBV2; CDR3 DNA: TGTGCCAGCAGTGAATTAGGACCTTTATACGAGCAGTACTTC; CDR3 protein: CASSELGPLYEQYF
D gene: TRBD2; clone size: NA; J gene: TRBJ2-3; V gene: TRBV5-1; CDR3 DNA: TGCGCCAGCAGCCTGGGACTAGCGGGGGCCGGGGATACGCAGTATTTT; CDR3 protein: CASSLGLAGAGDTQYF
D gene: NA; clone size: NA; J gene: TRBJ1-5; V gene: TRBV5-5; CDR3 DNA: TGTTCCAGCAGCCTGGGGACCGCTAATCAGCCCCAGCATTTT; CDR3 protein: CSSSLGTANQPQHF
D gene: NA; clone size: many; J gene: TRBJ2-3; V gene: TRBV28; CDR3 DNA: TGTGCCAGCAGTCGGGACAAAGCTAGCACAGATACGCAGTATTTT; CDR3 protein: CASSRDKASTDTQYF
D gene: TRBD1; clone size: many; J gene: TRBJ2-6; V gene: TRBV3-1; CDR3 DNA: TGTGCCAGCAGCCAAAACCAGGGGGCTGGGGCCAACGTCCTGACTTTC; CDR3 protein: CASSQNQGAGANVLTF
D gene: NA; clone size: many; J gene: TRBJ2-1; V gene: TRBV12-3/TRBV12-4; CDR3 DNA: TGTGCCAGCAGTTTAGCGACTGGGATTCGAGATGAGCAGTTCTTC; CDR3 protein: CASSLATGIRDEQFF